Given below is one T cell receptor (beta chain) in context. From the 5' RACE reads, TCRdb called clonotypes with MiXCR, one entry per CDR3 protein. Here the sample spans roughly 52,000 distinct CDR3 sequences, 15% to 20% being singletons. There are 15 residues in the CDR3. V was pared by 4 bases and J by 7 bases, with 8 bases of the junction left unmatched. Germline V gene lookup returns CDR1 SGHTA and CDR2 FQGNSA. The TCR was taken from a female donor with breast cancer. Sequencing was carried out using naive CD4+ T cells sorted from blood. The subset here: naive CD4+ T cells, CD4+CD45RA+CD25-. This chain joins TRBV7-2 and TRBJ2-1; 9 bases map to TRBD2. CDR3 DNA: TGTGCCAGCAGCTCTTCCGGGACTAGCAGGAATGAGCAGTTCTTC. It yields the protein CASSSSGTSRNEQFF.